Following are 17 T cell receptor beta chains from one sample sequenced in a study of T cell responses to AZD1222 COVID-19 vaccine. The table came from immunoSEQ multiplex PCR; TCRdb's copy has only in-frame clones and leaves some out. The sample lists more than 100,000 clones, around 90% occurring once. The specimen comprised peripheral blood, sampled on day 0 of AZD1222 vaccination. The receptors shown here come from an adult in good health.

V is TRBV7-9 and J is TRBJ2-1; TRBD2 agrees at 11 bases. The V gene end was trimmed by 1 base and the J gene end by 2 bases; junction bases not matched to a gene: 1. The V gene's germline CDR1 is SEHNR and CDR2 FQNEAQ (reference sequence). This CDR3 has 16 residues. CDR3 nucleotide sequence: TGTGCCAGCAGCTTAGGTAGCGGGAGGGCCTACAATGAGCAGTTCTTC. Protein sequence: CASSLGSGRAYNEQFF.

This sequence joins TRBV11-2 and TRBJ1-4, with D possibly TRBD1 on 5 matching bases. Trimming left V 0 bases short and J 10 bases short, with 9 bases between. This CDR3 is built from 13 residues. Germline values: CDR1 SGHAT, CDR2 FQNNGV. DNA of the CDR3: TGTGCCAGCAGCTTAGAGAGCGACAGAAAACTGTTTTTT. Protein product: CASSLESDRKLFF. Supplemented by reference TRBV11-2 and TRBJ1-4, the full variable domain reads EAGVAQSPRYKIIEKRQSVAFWCNPISGHATLYWYQQILGQGPKLLIQFQNNGVVDDSQLPKDRFSAERLKGVDSTLKIQPAKLEDSAVYLCASSLESDRKLFFGSGTQLSVL.

The rearrangement joins TRBV6-2 or TRBV6-3 to TRBJ2-3, with D possibly matching TRBD1 (7 bases). Looked up from germline, CDR1 is MNHEY and CDR2 is SVGEGT. Trimming stripped 5 bases from V and 6 bases from J, with 18 bases between. This CDR3 has 15 amino acids. The CDR3 spells CASSRGTEPRDTQYF. In DNA form, the CDR3 reads TGTGCCAGCAGTCGCGGGACAGAGCCTCGGGATACGCAGTATTTT.

This clone was seen only once. This chain links TRBV6-1 with TRBJ1-3; no clear D. Per germline, CDR1 MNHNS and CDR2 SASEGT. Between the trimmed V and J ends, which lost 2 bases and 0 bases, there was a span of 8 bases. The CDR3 contains 15 residues. CDR3 nucleotide sequence: TGTGCCAGCAGTGAACACAGAGTCTCTGGAAACACCATATATTTT. This encodes CASSEHRVSGNTIYF.

The chain employs TRBV29-1 and TRBJ2-7; 8 bases are shared with TRBD1. J lost 2 bases, V lost 4 bases, and 7 bases had no gene match. Germline V gives CDR1 SQVTM, CDR2 ANQGSEA. This CDR3 is 14 amino acids long. The CDR3 DNA sequence: TGCAGCGTTGGGCTCAAACAGGGGGCCTACGAGCAGTACTTC. Its translation is CSVGLKQGAYEQYF.

The CDR3 DNA follows: TGTGCCAGCAGCGTAGACACAGGCGTATCCTACGAGCAGTACTTC. Translation gives CASSVDTGVSYEQYF. The chain links TRBV9 to TRBJ2-7; perhaps TRBD1 as D (5 bases). Germline V gives CDR1 SGDLS, CDR2 YYNGEE. There are 15 residues in the CDR3. The V gene lost 0 bases and the J gene lost 1 base, with 11 bases spanning the gap.

The chain employs TRBV11-2 and TRBJ1-1; the D is unclear. The V gene lost 1 base and the J gene lost 1 base, with 16 bases spanning the gap. CDR1 SGHAT and CDR2 FQNNGV come from the germline V gene. This CDR3 region has 17 residues. The CDR3: CASSLGYDGSKNTEAFF. The CDR3 DNA reads TGTGCCAGCAGCTTAGGTTATGACGGATCGAAGAACACTGAAGCTTTCTTT. Full variable domain (outside the CDR3, taken from reference TRBV11-2 and TRBJ1-1): EAGVAQSPRYKIIEKRQSVAFWCNPISGHATLYWYQQILGQGPKLLIQFQNNGVVDDSQLPKDRFSAERLKGVDSTLKIQPAKLEDSAVYLCASSLGYDGSKNTEAFFGQGTRLTVV.

The chain uses TRBV3-1 (or the pseudogene TRBV3-2) and TRBJ1-2; tentative D call: TRBD1 (5 bases). Trimming left V 1 base short and J 8 bases short, with 14 bases between. Germline V gene data show CDR1 as LGHDT and CDR2 as YNNKEL (reference sequence). The CDR3 covers 14 residues. Here the CDR3 reads CASSQASGFGGYTF. The CDR3 nucleotides are TGTGCCAGCAGCCAAGCCTCAGGGTTCGGAGGCTACACCTTC.

In its sample, this clone was seen once. The gene calls are TRBV7-2 and TRBJ2-7; D uncertain. The CDR3 has 14 residues. Trimming removed 4 bases from V and 1 base from J, with 11 bases in between. Germline V CDR1 and CDR2: SGHTA, FQGNSA. The CDR3 protein is CASSSVRASYEQYF. For the CDR3, the DNA is TGTGCCAGCAGCTCAGTCCGGGCTTCCTACGAGCAGTACTTC.

The gene calls are TRBV5-4 and TRBJ2-3; D assignment may be TRBD1 or TRBD2 (6 bases each). Germline CDR1 and CDR2: SGHNT and YYREEE (reference sequence). The CDR3 contains 16 residues. V was shortened by 0 bases and J by 1 base, with 12 bases between the two germline ends. This chain's CDR3 is CASSLAPGARTDTQYF. In DNA, the CDR3 is TGTGCCAGCAGCTTGGCCCCGGGGGCGCGCACAGATACGCAGTATTTT.

The chain combines TRBV2 with TRBJ1-1; a possible D gene is TRBD1 (5 bases). Trimming removed 7 bases at V and 5 bases at J, with 11 bases between. Per the germline V gene, CDR1 is SNHLY and CDR2 is FYNNEI. This CDR3 spans 12 amino acids. The CDR3 loop reads CASKYGGTEAFF. The CDR3 DNA reads TGTGCCAGCAAATACGGGGGGACTGAAGCTTTCTTT. The whole variable domain, filled in from reference TRBV2 and TRBJ1-1, reads EPEVTQTPSHQVTQMGQEVILRCVPISNHLYFYWYRQILGQKVEFLVSFYNNEISEKSEIFDDQFSVERPDGSNFTLKIRSTKLEDSAMYFCASKYGGTEAFFGQGTRLTVV.

This clone turned up a few times. The rearrangement uses TRBV11-2 and TRBJ2-7, with a weak D call TRBD2 (6 bases). CDR3 length equals 14 residues. Germline CDR1 SGHAT, CDR2 FQNNGV. Trimming removed 1 base from V and 5 bases from J, with 12 bases in between. CDR3 nucleotide sequence: TGTGCCAGCAGCTTAGCGGGAGATCCCCACGAGCAGTACTTC. It specifies CASSLAGDPHEQYF.

A single count supports this clone. The chain employs TRBV10-3 and TRBJ2-5; TRBD2 agrees at 10 bases. Germline loops: CDR1 ENHRY, CDR2 SYGVKD. V lost 11 bases to trimming and J lost 3 bases; unmatched junction nucleotides: 12. This CDR3 has 15 amino acids. In DNA form, the CDR3 reads TGTGCCTCGAAGGGTAGCGGGGGGTCCGAAGAGACCCAGTACTTC. It specifies CASKGSGGSEETQYF.

The rearrangement uses TRBV6-1 and TRBJ2-7; TRBD1 aligns across 8 bases. Per germline, CDR1 MNHNS and CDR2 SASEGT. This CDR3 has 15 residues. Trimming cost V 0 bases and J 0 bases; bases outside gene matches: 1. CDR3 loop: CASSEAGTGSYEQYF. The CDR3, as DNA: TGTGCCAGCAGTGAAGCAGGGACAGGCTCCTACGAGCAGTACTTC.

This chain connects TRBV12-5 to TRBJ2-7, with 10 positions matching TRBD1. There are 15 residues in the CDR3. CDR1 is LGHNT, CDR2 FRNRAP, per germline. V gave up 1 base and J gave up 5 bases; unmatched junction bases: 5. The CDR3, as DNA: TGTGCTAGTGGTTTGGCCGGGACAGGGGTCCACGAGCAGTACTTC. This gives the protein CASGLAGTGVHEQYF. The complete variable domain, with remaining parts taken from reference TRBV12-5 and TRBJ2-7, reads DARVTQTPRHKVTEMGQEVTMRCQPILGHNTVFWYRQTMMQGLELLAYFRNRAPLDDSGMPKDRFSAEMPDATLATLKIQPSEPRDSAVYFCASGLAGTGVHEQYFGPGTRLTVT.

The chain combines TRBV18 with TRBJ2-5; a weak D match, TRBD1 (5 bases). Germline CDR1 and CDR2: KGHSH and LQKENI. V dropped 2 bases and J dropped 3 bases, with 13 bases sitting between them. The CDR3 has 15 amino acids. CDR3: CASSPRGGTKETQYF. CDR3 bases: TGTGCCAGCTCACCAAGGGGTGGAACGAAAGAGACCCAGTACTTC.

This chain joins TRBV10-1 and TRBJ1-1; no clear D gene. The CDR3 spans 13 residues. Germline V gene sequence: CDR1 WNHNN, CDR2 SYGVQD (reference sequence). Trimming took 5 bases from V and 1 from J, leaving 8 bases between them. The CDR3 here is CASSSAWNTEAFF. As DNA, the CDR3 is TGCGCCAGCAGTTCAGCCTGGAACACTGAAGCTTTCTTT.